The clone carrying this TCR beta chain was observed a handful of times. No antigen is known for it. The time point was: longitudinal time-point 3. PBMCs numbering 2 million and stored at -80 C yielded the unsorted libraries. Germline CDR1 and CDR2: SGHRS and YFSETQ. The CDR3 has 14 residues. V lost 3 bases and J 3 bases, leaving 10 bases between the germline ends. TCRdb processed the 5' RACE reads anew with MiXCR; each CDR3 protein has one entry. The sample carries 85,000 to 110,000 distinct CDR3 sequences, approximately 10% recorded once. The data were obtained in a study of neurological immune-mediated disorders. Study observations and caveats: Private repertoires in all groups were suggested, as expanded clones shared no CDR3 amino acid sequences across subjects. The greatest TCR clonal expansion occurred in HTLV-1-associated myelopathy and the least in multiple sclerosis, which fell below healthy controls.

The TCR originated in a female donor with HTLV-1-associated myelopathy (HAM/TSP). J is TRBJ2-1 and V is TRBV5-1; D perhaps matches TRBD2 (6 bases). The material sequenced was PBMCs. For the CDR3, the DNA is TGCGCCAGCAGCTCGGGAGCCTTCTACAATGAGCAGTTCTTC. It codes for CASSSGAFYNEQFF. The whole variable domain, filled in from reference TRBV5-1 and TRBJ2-1, reads KAGVTQTPRYLIKTRGQQVTLSCSPISGHRSVSWYQQTPGQGLQFLFEYFSETQRNKGNFPGRFSGRQFSNSRSEMNVSTLELGDSALYLCASSSGAFYNEQFFGPGTRLTVL.